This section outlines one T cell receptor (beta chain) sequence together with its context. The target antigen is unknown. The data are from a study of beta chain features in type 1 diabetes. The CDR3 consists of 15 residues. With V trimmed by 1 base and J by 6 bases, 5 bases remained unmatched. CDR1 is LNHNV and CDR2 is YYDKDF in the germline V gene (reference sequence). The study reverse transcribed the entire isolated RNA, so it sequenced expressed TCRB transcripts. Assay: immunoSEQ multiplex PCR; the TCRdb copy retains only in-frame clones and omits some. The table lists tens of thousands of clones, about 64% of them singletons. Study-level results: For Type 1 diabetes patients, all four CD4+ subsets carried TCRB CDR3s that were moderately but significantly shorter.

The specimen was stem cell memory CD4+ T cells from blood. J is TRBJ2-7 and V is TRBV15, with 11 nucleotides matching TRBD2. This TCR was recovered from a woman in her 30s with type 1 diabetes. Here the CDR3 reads CATSRAASGRREQYF. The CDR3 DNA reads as TGTGCCACCAGCAGAGCGGCTAGCGGGAGGCGCGAGCAGTACTTC. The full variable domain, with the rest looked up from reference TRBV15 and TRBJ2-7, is DAMVIQNPRYQVTQFGKPVTLSCSQTLNHNVMYWYQQKSSQAPKLLFHYYDKDFNNEADTPDNFQSRRPNTSFCFLDIRSPGLGDTAMYLCATSRAASGRREQYFGPGTRLTVT.